This T cell receptor (beta chain) comes out of a study of shared clonotypes between healthy human individuals. Broader study findings: Clonotype sharing levels among donors were expected to vary with sequencing depth. Larger richness was generally estimated for naive than memory subsets.

CDR1 is SGHTA and CDR2 is FQGNSA in the germline V gene. V lost 2 bases and J lost 5, with 10 bases in between. This CDR3 is 13 amino acids long. An assay was performed, and its level was deep. As originally analysed: Filtering differed because ImmunoSEQ produced junction-only sequences that carried no quality scores. Generated by immunoSEQ multiplex PCR, the TCRdb table keeps only in-frame clones and is missing some. The V and J calls and the clone size are those of that table, but D and trimming were determined from the DNA. The sample has hundreds of thousands of clones, 73% seen once. On this clone: Its antigen is not identified.

V and J are TRBV7-2 and TRBJ2-7, with D unresolved. The TCR sequence derives from a woman aged 25 to 45 in good health. The sample comprised memory CD4+ T cells sorted from blood. Subset of the sample: CD45RA-negative fraction. The CDR3 DNA sequence: TGTGCCAGCAGCTTATGGGGTACTCACGAGCAGTACTTC. Amino acids: CASSLWGTHEQYF.